This TCR beta chain was captured in a study of beta chain features in type 1 diabetes. Notes on the study in general: Significant though moderate, a shortening of TCRB CDR3s appeared in all four CD4+ subsets of Type 1 diabetes patients. Sequencing from cDNA could over-represent high-TCR-expressing cells.

cDNA synthesis used the whole RNA isolate, giving expressed TCRB sequences. Method: immunoSEQ multiplex PCR; TCRdb's copy keeps in-frame clones and lacks some. The table includes around 290,000 clones, around 7.3% detected once. Concerning this clone: The antigen remains unidentified.

Each sorted fraction was over 95% pure. This CDR3 is built from 18 residues. Germline V gene data show CDR1 as WNHNN and CDR2 as SYGVQD (reference sequence). Trimming cost V 7 bases and J 2 bases, with 24 bases left between them. The sample was central memory CD4+ T cells from blood. The chain recombines TRBV10-1 with TRBJ1-5, with D possibly matching TRBD1 (6 bases). The sequence was collected from a woman between 18 and 30 years old in good health. CDR3: CASKNTVLTGGGNQPQHF. CDR3 sequence (DNA): TGCGCCAGCAAAAATACTGTTCTGACGGGGGGCGGCAATCAGCCCCAGCATTTT.